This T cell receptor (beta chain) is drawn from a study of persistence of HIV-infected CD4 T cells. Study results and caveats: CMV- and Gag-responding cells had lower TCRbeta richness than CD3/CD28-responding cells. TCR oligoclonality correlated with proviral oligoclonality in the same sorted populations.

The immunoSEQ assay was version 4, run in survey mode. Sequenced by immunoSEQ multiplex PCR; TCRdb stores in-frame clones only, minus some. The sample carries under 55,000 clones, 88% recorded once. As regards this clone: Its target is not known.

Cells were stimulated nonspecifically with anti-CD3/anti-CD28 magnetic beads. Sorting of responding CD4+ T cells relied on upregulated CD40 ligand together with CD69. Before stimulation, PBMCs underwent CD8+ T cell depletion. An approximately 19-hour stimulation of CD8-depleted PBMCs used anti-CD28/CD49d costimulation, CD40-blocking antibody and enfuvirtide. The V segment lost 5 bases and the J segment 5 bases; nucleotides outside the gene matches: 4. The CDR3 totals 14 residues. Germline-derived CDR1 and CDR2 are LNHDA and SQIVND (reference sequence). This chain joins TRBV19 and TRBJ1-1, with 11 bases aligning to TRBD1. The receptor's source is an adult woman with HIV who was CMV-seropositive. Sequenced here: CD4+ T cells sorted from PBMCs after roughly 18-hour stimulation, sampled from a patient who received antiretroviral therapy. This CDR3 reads CASSPGQGGTEAFF. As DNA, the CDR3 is TGTGCCAGTAGTCCGGGACAGGGGGGAACTGAAGCTTTCTTT.